What follows describes a single TCR beta chain. Assay: immunoSEQ multiplex PCR; the TCRdb copy retains only in-frame clones and omits some. The table shows 150,000 to 200,000 clones, with 80% to 85% occurring only once. The CDR3 is 16 residues long. J lost 6 bases, V lost 6 bases, and 9 bases had no gene match. CDR1 is SGHAT and CDR2 is FQDESV in the germline V gene (reference sequence). These data originate in a study of blood T cell repertoires in COVID-19. Study background: The analysed material was cDNA or gDNA that came from T cells, B-cell-depleted T cells, or PBMCs.

Sequencing was done on a sample of peripheral blood. The source of this sequence is a woman in her 70s with COVID-19, enrolled during active disease. The gene calls are TRBV11-1 and TRBJ2-1; 12 nucleotides match TRBD2. The CDR3 DNA reads as TGTGCCAGCAGTGGACCGAGACTAGCGGGAGTCAATGAGCAGTTCTTC. Its translation is CASSGPRLAGVNEQFF.